These 9 T cell receptor beta chains were sequenced from one sample in a study of blood T cell repertoires in COVID-19. The data were produced by immunoSEQ multiplex PCR, yet TCRdb's version contains in-frame clones alone and is incomplete. Seen here are under 250,000 clones, roughly nine tenths observed once, and the top ten hold 6.2%. Sequencing was performed on peripheral blood. All receptors come from a man aged 60-69 years with acute or convalescent COVID-19.

The chain uses TRBV19 and TRBJ2-2; 7 positions agree with TRBD2. This CDR3 is built from 16 residues. CDR1 is LNHDA, CDR2 SQIVND, per germline (reference sequence). Germline trimming cut 6 bases from V and 3 bases from J; bases unmatched to any gene: 10. The CDR3: CASSRTRQQDTGELFF. CDR3 coding DNA: TGTGCCAGTAGCCGGACTAGACAACAGGACACCGGGGAGCTGTTTTTT.

The V gene is TRBV9, the J gene TRBJ1-6; 8 bases are shared with TRBD1. Germline-derived CDR1 and CDR2 are SGDLS and YYNGEE. After removal of 0 bases from V and 6 bases from J, the junction contained 5 bases not matched to a gene. The CDR3 totals 16 residues. The CDR3 nucleotides are TGTGCCAGCAGCGTAGGCGCAGGGGGCGGTAATTCACCCCTCCACTTT. Its translation: CASSVGAGGGNSPLHF.

The chain recombines TRBV19 with TRBJ1-1; the D gene is possibly TRBD1 (5 bases). CDR3 size: 14 residues. V lost 7 bases to trimming and J lost 0 bases, with 12 bases between them. CDR1 is LNHDA, CDR2 SQIVND, per germline (reference sequence). CDR3: CASKWGNMNTEAFF. In DNA, the CDR3 is TGTGCCAGTAAATGGGGCAACATGAACACTGAAGCTTTCTTT.

The chain is built from TRBV6-5 and TRBJ2-3; 10 nucleotides align to TRBD1. CDR3 length: 15 residues. CDR1 and CDR2 (germline): MNHEY, SVGAGI. V trimming: 5 bases; J trimming: 4 bases; junction bases outside the gene matches: 6. CDR3 sequence reads: CASSQPTGGSDTQYF. DNA of the CDR3: TGTGCCAGCAGTCAGCCGACAGGGGGCTCAGATACGCAGTATTTT.

There are a few counts of this clone. The chain uses TRBV30 and TRBJ2-7, with D maybe TRBD1 (5 bases). Trimming took off 2 bases at V and 4 bases at J, with 15 bases between the two ends. Germline CDR1 GTSNPN, CDR2 SVGIG (reference sequence). This CDR3 has 14 residues. The CDR3 loop reads CAWSPGQSLYEQYF. The CDR3, as DNA: TGTGCCTGGAGTCCCGGACAAAGCTTATACGAGCAGTACTTC.

Only one count was recorded for this clone. The chain recombines TRBV30 with TRBJ2-5, with TRBD1 matching over 9 bases. CDR3 length: 14 residues. The germline V gene encodes CDR1 GTSNPN and CDR2 SVGIG (reference sequence). After removal of 5 bases from V and 4 bases from J, the junction contained 8 bases not matched to a gene. In nucleotides, the CDR3 is TGTGCCTGGGACCCACAGGGGGCCGGAGAGACCCAGTACTTC. Translating it yields CAWDPQGAGETQYF.

This clone was recorded a few times. The chain carries TRBV9 and TRBJ2-5; maybe TRBD2 (5 bases). This CDR3 spans 14 amino acids. V was trimmed by 0 bases and J by 5 bases, leaving 11 bases between them. Germline CDR1 is SGDLS and CDR2 is YYNGEE. The DNA for the CDR3 is TGTGCCAGCAGCGTAGAGGCGCGCGGGGAGACCCAGTACTTC. The encoded protein is CASSVEARGETQYF.

CDR3: CASSLGRQGGNQPQHF. The CDR3 region has the DNA TGTGCCAGCAGCCTCGGGCGGCAGGGTGGTAATCAGCCCCAGCATTTT. This chain links TRBV27 with TRBJ1-5, with a tentative D call TRBD1 (5 bases). This CDR3 spans 16 amino acids. Germline V gene sequence: CDR1 MNHEY, CDR2 SMNVEV (reference sequence). V was shortened by 6 bases and J by 4 bases, with 19 bases between the two germline ends.

The V and J genes are TRBV7-9 and TRBJ2-5, with 9 bases aligning to TRBD1. The CDR3 length is 16 residues. Germline V CDR1 and CDR2: SEHNR, FQNEAQ (reference sequence). V gave up 5 bases and J gave up 1 base; unmatched junction bases: 8. CDR3 protein: CASSRGTGNPQETQYF. CDR3 DNA: TGTGCCAGCAGCCGCGGGACAGGGAATCCCCAAGAGACCCAGTACTTC. The full variable domain, completed using reference TRBV7-9 and TRBJ2-5, is DTGVSQNPRHKITKRGQNVTFRCDPISEHNRLYWYRQTLGQGPEFLTYFQNEAQLEKSRLLSDRFSAERPKGSFSTLEIQRTEQGDSAMYLCASSRGTGNPQETQYFGPGTRLLVL.